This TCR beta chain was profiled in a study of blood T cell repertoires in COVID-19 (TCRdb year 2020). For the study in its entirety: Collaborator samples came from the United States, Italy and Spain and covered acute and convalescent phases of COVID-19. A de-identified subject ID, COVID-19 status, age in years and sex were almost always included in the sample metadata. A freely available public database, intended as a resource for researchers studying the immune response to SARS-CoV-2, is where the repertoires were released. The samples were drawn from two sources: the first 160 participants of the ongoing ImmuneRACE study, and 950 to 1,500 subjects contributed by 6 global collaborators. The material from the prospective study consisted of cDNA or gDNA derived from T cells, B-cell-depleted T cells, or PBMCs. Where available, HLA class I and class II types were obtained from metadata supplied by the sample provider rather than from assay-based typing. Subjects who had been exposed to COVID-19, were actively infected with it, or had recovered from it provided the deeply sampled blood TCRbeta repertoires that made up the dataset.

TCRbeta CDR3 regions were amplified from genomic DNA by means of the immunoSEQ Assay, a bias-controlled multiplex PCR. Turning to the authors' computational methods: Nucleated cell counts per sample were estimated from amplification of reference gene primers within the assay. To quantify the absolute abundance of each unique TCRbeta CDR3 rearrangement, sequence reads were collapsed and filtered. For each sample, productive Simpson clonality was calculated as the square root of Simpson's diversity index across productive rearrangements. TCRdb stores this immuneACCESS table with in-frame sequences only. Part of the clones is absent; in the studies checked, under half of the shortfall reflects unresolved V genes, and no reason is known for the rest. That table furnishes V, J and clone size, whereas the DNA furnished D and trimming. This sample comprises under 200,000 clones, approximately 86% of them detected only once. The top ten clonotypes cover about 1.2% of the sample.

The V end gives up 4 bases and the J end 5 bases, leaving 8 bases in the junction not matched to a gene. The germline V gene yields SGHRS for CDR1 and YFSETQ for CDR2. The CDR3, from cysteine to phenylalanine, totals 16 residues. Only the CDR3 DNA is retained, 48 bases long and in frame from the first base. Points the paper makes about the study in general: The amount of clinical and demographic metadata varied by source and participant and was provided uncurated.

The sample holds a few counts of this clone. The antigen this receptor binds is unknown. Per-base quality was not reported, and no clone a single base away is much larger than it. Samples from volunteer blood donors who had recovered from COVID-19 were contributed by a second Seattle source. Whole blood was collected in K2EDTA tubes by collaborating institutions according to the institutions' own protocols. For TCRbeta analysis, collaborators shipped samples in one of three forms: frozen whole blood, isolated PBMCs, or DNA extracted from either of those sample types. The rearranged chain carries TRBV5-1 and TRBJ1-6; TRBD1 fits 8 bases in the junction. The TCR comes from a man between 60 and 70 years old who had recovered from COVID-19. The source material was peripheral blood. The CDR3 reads CASSRDRPVNNSPLHF. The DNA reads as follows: TGCGCCAGCAGCAGGGACAGGCCGGTTAATAATTCACCCCTCCACTTT.